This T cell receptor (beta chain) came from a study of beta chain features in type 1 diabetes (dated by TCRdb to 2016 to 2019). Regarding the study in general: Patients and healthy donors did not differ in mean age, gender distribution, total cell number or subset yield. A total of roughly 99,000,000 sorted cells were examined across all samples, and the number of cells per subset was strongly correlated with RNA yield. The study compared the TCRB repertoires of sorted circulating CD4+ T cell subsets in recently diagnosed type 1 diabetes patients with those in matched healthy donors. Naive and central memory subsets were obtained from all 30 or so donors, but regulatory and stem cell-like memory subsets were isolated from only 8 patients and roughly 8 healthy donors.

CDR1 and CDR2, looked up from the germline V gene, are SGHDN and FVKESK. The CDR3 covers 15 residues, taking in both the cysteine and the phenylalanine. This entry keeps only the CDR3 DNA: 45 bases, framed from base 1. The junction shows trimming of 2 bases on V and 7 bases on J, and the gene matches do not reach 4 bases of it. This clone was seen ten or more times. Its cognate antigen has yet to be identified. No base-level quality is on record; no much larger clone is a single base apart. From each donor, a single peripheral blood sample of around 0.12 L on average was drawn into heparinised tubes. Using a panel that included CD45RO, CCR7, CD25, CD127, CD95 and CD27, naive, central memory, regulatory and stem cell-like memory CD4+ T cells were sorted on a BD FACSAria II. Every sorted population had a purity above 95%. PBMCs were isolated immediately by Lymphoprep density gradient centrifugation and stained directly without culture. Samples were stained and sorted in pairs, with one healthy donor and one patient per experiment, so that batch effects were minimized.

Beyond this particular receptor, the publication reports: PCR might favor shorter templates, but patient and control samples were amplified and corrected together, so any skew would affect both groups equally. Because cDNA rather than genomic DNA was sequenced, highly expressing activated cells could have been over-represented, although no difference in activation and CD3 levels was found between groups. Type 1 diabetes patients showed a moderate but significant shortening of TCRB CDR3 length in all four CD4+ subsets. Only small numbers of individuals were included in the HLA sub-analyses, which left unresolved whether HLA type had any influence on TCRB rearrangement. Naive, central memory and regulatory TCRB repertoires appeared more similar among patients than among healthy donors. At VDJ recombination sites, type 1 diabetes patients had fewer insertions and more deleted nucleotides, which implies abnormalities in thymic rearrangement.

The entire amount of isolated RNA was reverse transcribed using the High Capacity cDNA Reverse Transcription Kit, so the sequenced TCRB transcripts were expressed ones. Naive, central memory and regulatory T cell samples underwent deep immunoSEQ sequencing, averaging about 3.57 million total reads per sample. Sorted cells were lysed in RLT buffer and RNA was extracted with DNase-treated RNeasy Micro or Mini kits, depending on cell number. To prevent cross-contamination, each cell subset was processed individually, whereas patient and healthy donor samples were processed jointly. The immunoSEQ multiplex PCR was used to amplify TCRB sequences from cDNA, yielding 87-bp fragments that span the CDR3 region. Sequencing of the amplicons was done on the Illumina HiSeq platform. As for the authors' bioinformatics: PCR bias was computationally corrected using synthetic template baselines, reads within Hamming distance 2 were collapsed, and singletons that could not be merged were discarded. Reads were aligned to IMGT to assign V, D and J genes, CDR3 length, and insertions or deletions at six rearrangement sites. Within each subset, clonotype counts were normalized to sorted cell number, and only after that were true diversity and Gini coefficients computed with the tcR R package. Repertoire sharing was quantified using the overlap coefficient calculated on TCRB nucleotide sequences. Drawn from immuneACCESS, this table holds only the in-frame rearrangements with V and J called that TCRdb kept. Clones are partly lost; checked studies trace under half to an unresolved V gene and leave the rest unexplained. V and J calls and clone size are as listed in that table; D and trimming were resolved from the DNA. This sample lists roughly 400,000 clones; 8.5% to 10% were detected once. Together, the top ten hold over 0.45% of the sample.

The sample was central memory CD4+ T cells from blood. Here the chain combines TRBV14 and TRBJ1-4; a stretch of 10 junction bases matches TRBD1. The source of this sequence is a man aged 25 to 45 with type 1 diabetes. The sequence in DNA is TGTGCCAGCAGCCAATTGGGACAGGGGAGTGAAAAACTGTTTTTT. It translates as CASSQLGQGSEKLFF.